The subject of this entry is one T cell receptor (beta chain). Its antigen is still unknown. The CDR3 covers 18 residues. V shed 2 bases and J shed 2 bases, with 16 bases lying between them. The germline CDR1 and CDR2 sequences are SGHTA and FQGNSA. This record comes from a study of cytomegalovirus exposure and HLA in healthy donors. Across the study: Some 200 million T cells yielded some 100 million unique TCR beta sequences, as an earlier analysis found. Notes on the study in general: It is likely that the observed cluster of highly shared sequence variants was a sequencing artifact.

Vbeta (60) and Jbeta (13) primers were used in the PCR. Per the original methods: It was a later analysis that counted 83 million or so unique TCR beta chains, of which some 12 million were shared. Sequencing was performed with immunoSEQ multiplex PCR; in TCRdb, only in-frame clones are kept and a portion is missing. V, J and clone size were drawn from that table, and D and trimming were deduced from the DNA. This table holds roughly 90,000 clones, about four fifths found once. Samples came from healthy bone marrow donors. The V gene is TRBV7-2, the J gene TRBJ1-6; D is unclear. The clonotype originates from a man aged 30 to 39 in good health and CMV-seronegative. The sample was PBMCs. The DNA of the CDR3 is TGTGCCAGCAGCTTAAGCCCACGGGAAGTAACCTATAATTCACCCCTCCACTTT. Amino acids: CASSLSPREVTYNSPLHF.